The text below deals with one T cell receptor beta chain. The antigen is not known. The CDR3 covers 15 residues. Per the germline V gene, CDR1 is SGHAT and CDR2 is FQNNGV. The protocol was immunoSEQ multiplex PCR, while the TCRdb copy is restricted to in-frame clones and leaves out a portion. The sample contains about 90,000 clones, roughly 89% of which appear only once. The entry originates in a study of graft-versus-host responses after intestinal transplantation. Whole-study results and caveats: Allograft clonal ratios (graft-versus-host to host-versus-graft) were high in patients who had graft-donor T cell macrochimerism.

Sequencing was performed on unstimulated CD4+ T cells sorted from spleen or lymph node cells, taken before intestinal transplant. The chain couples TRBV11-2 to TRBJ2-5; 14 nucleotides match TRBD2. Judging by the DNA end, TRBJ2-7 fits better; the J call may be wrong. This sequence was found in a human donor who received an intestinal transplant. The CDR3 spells CASSQGLAGAYEQYF. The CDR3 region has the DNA TGTGCCAGCAGCCAGGGACTAGCGGGAGCCTACGAGCAGTACTTC.